These 23 T cell receptor beta chains came from one sample sequenced in a study of OX40 agonist ivuxolimab in advanced cancers. Some clones are missing from TCRdb's copy, which holds only in-frame ones; the method was immunoSEQ multiplex PCR. This sample has 25,000 to 30,000 clones, with roughly 85% found just once. The specimen was CD4+ or CD8+ T cells sorted from blood, collected in a trial of the OX40 agonist ivuxolimab. The receptors derive from an adult with an advanced solid tumor such as melanoma, head and neck, liver or kidney cancer.

Points on this clone: One end of the junction is discordant with germline, which a read error may explain. The chain is built from TRBV5-6 and TRBJ2-1, with 8 bases fitting TRBD1. The CDR3 loop spans 11 amino acids. Germline loops: CDR1 SGHDT, CDR2 YYEEEE. For the CDR3, the DNA is TGTGCCAGCAGCCGACAGGGGACCAGGGTCTTC. It translates to CASSRQGTRVF.

In nucleotides, the CDR3 is TGTGCCAGCAGTTTCAGGGTTTTGAATGAGCAGTTCTTC. It encodes CASSFRVLNEQFF. V usage is TRBV27 and J usage is TRBJ2-1; D possibly corresponds to TRBD1 (5 bases). The CDR3 contains 13 residues. Germline-derived CDR1 and CDR2 are MNHEY and SMNVEV (reference sequence). The ends were cut back, 3 bases at V and 7 bases at J, with 10 bases in the middle.

Judged by abundance, this clone is medium-sized. The genes are TRBV19 and TRBJ2-7, with D possibly being TRBD1 (5 bases). The CDR3 has 13 residues. Trimming cost V 3 bases and J 3 bases, with 9 bases left between them. The V gene's germline CDR1 is LNHDA and CDR2 SQIVND (reference sequence). CDR3 in amino acids: CASSIGQGYEQYF. The CDR3 region has the DNA TGTGCCAGTAGTATCGGTCAGGGCTACGAGCAGTACTTC.

CDR3 sequence reads: CASQNGGGTGELFF. CDR3 nucleotide sequence: TGTGCCAGCCAAAATGGCGGGGGCACCGGGGAGCTGTTTTTT. This rearrangement joins TRBV27 to TRBJ2-2; 7 bases fit TRBD2. The CDR3 has 14 amino acids. The germline CDR1 and CDR2 sequences are MNHEY and SMNVEV (reference sequence). The J segment lost 4 bases and the V segment lost 8 bases, leaving 7 bases of the junction unmatched.

Concerning this clone: One base separates it from a far larger clone, so it is likely a read error. V and J are TRBV4-1 and TRBJ2-2; D remains ambiguous. Trimming removed 2 bases at V and 0 bases at J, with 16 bases between. CDR1 MGHRA and CDR2 YSYEKL come from the germline V gene. This CDR3 has 18 amino acids. In DNA, the CDR3 is TGCGCCAGCAGCCAATCTCCTGGGCTACTTACGAACACCGGGGAGCTGTTTTTT. Its translation is CASSQSPGLLTNTGELFF.

The rearrangement uses TRBV6-5 and TRBJ1-5; 8 bases line up with TRBD1. V shed 4 bases and J 4 bases; nucleotides not matched to a gene: 0. The CDR3 contains 13 residues. CDR1 and CDR2 (germline): MNHEY, SVGAGI. The CDR3, as DNA: TGTGCCAGCAGTTGGACAGGGAATCAGCCCCAGCATTTT. Amino acids: CASSWTGNQPQHF.

The gene calls are TRBV4-1 and TRBJ1-5, with no clear D. Germline loops: CDR1 MGHRA, CDR2 YSYEKL. The CDR3 extends over 16 amino acids. V lost 3 bases to trimming and J lost 5 bases, with 17 bases between them. The CDR3 DNA follows: TGCGCCAGCAGCCACCGACTAGCGGGGTTAGATCAGCCCCAGCATTTT. Its translation is CASSHRLAGLDQPQHF.

This clone has a handful of counts. The CDR3 spells CASSFYRGNTEAFF. As DNA, the CDR3 is TGCGCCAGCAGCTTCTACAGGGGAAACACTGAAGCTTTCTTT. The chain is built from TRBV5-1 and TRBJ1-1; 7 bases align to TRBD1. Germline CDR1 SGHRS, CDR2 YFSETQ. Trimming removed 2 bases from V and 2 bases from J; junction bases left unmatched: 3. The CDR3 covers 14 residues.

The chain joins TRBV6-5 to TRBJ2-7; D perhaps matches TRBD1 (6 bases). CDR1 is MNHEY and CDR2 is SVGAGI in the germline V gene. The CDR3 has 15 amino acids. The V gene lost 6 bases and the J gene lost 1 base, with 16 bases spanning the gap. The CDR3 nucleotides are TGTGCCAGCAGGCCCGGACAGTTCCTTTCCTACGAGCAGTACTTC. Protein product: CASRPGQFLSYEQYF.

This sequence joins TRBV5-4 and TRBJ2-7; D is uncertain. Between the trimmed V and J ends, which lost 1 base and 2 bases, there was a span of 10 bases. The CDR3 runs 14 residues. Germline CDR1 SGHNT, CDR2 YYREEE (reference sequence). For the CDR3, the DNA is TGTGCCAGCAGCTTGAGGACGGACGCCTACGAGCAGTACTTC. Its protein is CASSLRTDAYEQYF.

This chain joins TRBV7-2 and TRBJ1-5; 11 bases are shared with TRBD1. There are 15 residues in the CDR3. The V segment lost 4 bases and the J segment 4 bases; nucleotides outside the gene matches: 3. In germline, CDR1 is SGHTA, CDR2 FQGNSA. CDR3 DNA: TGTGCCAGCAGCTGGGGACAGGGGGTAAATCAGCCCCAGCATTTT. It translates to CASSWGQGVNQPQHF. Looking up the rest from reference TRBV7-2 and TRBJ1-5 gives the full variable domain: GAGVSQSPSNKVTEKGKDVELRCDPISGHTALYWYRQSLGQGLEFLIYFQGNSAPDKSGLPSDRFSAERTGGSVSTLTIQRTQQEDSAVYLCASSWGQGVNQPQHFGDGTRLSIL.

V and J are TRBV6-5 and TRBJ2-7; no definite D call. Germline CDR1 MNHEY, CDR2 SVGAGI. V shed 0 bases and J shed 2 bases, with 11 bases lying between them. The CDR3 loop spans 15 amino acids. CDR3: CASSYSSPLTYEQYF. The CDR3, as DNA: TGTGCCAGCAGTTACTCCTCCCCGTTAACCTACGAGCAGTACTTC.

The J gene is TRBJ2-7, the V gene TRBV6-5, with TRBD1 identical over 9 bases. Trimming cost V 6 bases and J 6 bases; bases outside gene matches: 9. CDR1 is MNHEY and CDR2 is SVGAGI in the germline V gene. CDR3 length equals 14 residues. The CDR3 DNA is TGTGCCAGCAGCACCGGGACAGGGCTCGCCGAGCAGTACTTC. Residues: CASSTGTGLAEQYF.

J is TRBJ1-1 and V is TRBV2; TRBD1 matches 7 bases. The CDR3 is made up of 13 amino acids. CDR1 is SNHLY and CDR2 is FYNNEI in the germline V gene. With V trimmed by 7 bases and J by 5 bases, 7 bases remained unmatched. The CDR3: CASTLTGNTEAFF. CDR3 DNA: TGTGCCAGCACTCTGACAGGGAATACTGAAGCTTTCTTT.

The chain is built from TRBV30 and TRBJ1-2; no clear D. Per germline, CDR1 GTSNPN and CDR2 SVGIG (reference sequence). This CDR3 spans 14 amino acids. The V end lost 0 bases, the J end lost 5 bases, and 13 bases lay between the germline ends. CDR3 bases: TGTGCCTGGAGTGTATGGTCCGGGCAATATGGCTACACCTTC. Encoded protein: CAWSVWSGQYGYTF.

This sequence joins TRBV11-2 and TRBJ2-5; tentative D call: TRBD2 (7 bases). The CDR3 has 14 amino acids. V lost 3 bases and J lost 5, with 13 bases in between. CDR1 and CDR2 from the germline V gene are SGHAT and FQNNGV. CDR3 region: CASSFLGGAETQYF. The CDR3 DNA sequence: TGTGCCAGCAGCTTTTTGGGGGGGGCGGAGACCCAGTACTTC.

About this clone itself: This likely stems from a read error, as it lies one base from a far larger clone. The J gene is TRBJ2-2, the V gene TRBV5-6; 10 bases line up with TRBD1. CDR1 and CDR2 (germline): SGHDT, YYEEEE. V dropped 4 bases and J dropped 5; count of bases not matched to a gene: 11. CDR3 length equals 17 residues. The DNA for the CDR3 is TGTGCCAGCAGCGCTTGGTACCGACAGGGGGCGACCGGGGAGCTGTTTTTT. This codes for CASSAWYRQGATGELFF.

In regard to this clone: A read error likely explains this, since a far larger clone differs by one base. The chain has TRBV4-2 and TRBJ2-4; 8 bases line up with TRBD1. The V segment lost 3 bases and the J segment 6 bases; nucleotides outside the gene matches: 7. The CDR3 is 15 residues long. Germline CDR1 and CDR2: LGHNA and YNFKEQ. CDR3 amino acids: CASSHIRTGSNIQYF. The CDR3 DNA follows: TGTGCCAGCAGCCACATCAGGACAGGGTCAAACATTCAGTACTTC.

Only a few counts were recorded for this clone. Within the sample, other DNA sequences also encode this same CDR3. The V call is TRBV4-2, the J call TRBJ2-1; D is unclear. The CDR3 has 12 amino acids. With 0 bases removed from V and 9 bases from J, the gap between germline ends came to 6 bases. From germline, CDR1 is LGHNA and CDR2 YNFKEQ. CDR3 DNA sequence: TGTGCCAGCAGCCAAGAGGGAACTGAGCAGTTCTTC. Residues: CASSQEGTEQFF.

The V gene is TRBV4-1, the J gene TRBJ2-3; D ambiguous. V dropped 4 bases and J dropped 0 bases, with 11 bases sitting between them. CDR1 MGHRA and CDR2 YSYEKL come from the germline V gene. CDR3 size: 15 residues. CDR3 DNA: TGCGCCAGCAGCCCCGCCCACAGAAGCACAGATACGCAGTATTTT. Amino acids: CASSPAHRSTDTQYF.

This sequence joins TRBV7-1 and TRBJ2-5; 14 positions match TRBD2. TRBV7-1 is an ORF for which the function is uncertain. The CDR3 contains 24 residues. V lost 2 bases, J lost 0 bases, and 23 bases stayed unmatched. The CDR3 DNA reads TGTGCCAGCAGCTCAAGGTCGGGACAGAGAACGCCGGGACTAGCGGGGGAGTACCAAGAGACCCAGTACTTC. Translated, it gives CASSSRSGQRTPGLAGEYQETQYF.

CDR3: CASSSRAGRSTDTQYF. The CDR3 nucleotides are TGTGCCAGCAGTTCAAGAGCGGGGCGTAGCACAGATACGCAGTATTTT. The J gene is TRBJ2-3, the V gene TRBV27; 7 bases align to TRBD2. Germline-derived CDR1 and CDR2 are MNHEY and SMNVEV (reference sequence). This CDR3 contains 16 residues. V was pared by 4 bases and J by 0 bases, with 7 bases of the junction left unmatched.

The chain uses TRBV19 and TRBJ2-7; TRBD1 matches at 7 bases. The CDR3 is 14 residues long. V shed 6 bases and J 4 bases; nucleotides not matched to a gene: 9. Germline CDR1 is LNHDA and CDR2 is SQIVND (reference sequence). The CDR3, as DNA: TGTGCCAGTAGCTTGACAGGGTCCCCTTACGAGCAGTACTTC. This sequence encodes CASSLTGSPYEQYF.